The 22 T cell receptor beta chains in this list originate from one sample, sequenced in a study of beta chain features in type 1 diabetes. Expressed TCRB transcripts were sequenced, since all the RNA that had been isolated was reverse transcribed. TCRdb's table, derived via immunoSEQ multiplex PCR, lists solely in-frame clones and lacks some. Of a few hundred thousand clones detected, roughly 11% appear once; the ten largest clones hold 0.017%. Study findings and constraints: Type 1 diabetes patients had moderately but significantly shorter TCRB CDR3s in all four CD4+ subsets.

No antigens are known for them. Sequenced: naive CD4+ T cells from blood. These TCRs come from a man aged 25 to 40 with type 1 diabetes.

This clone was counted a few times. This chain connects TRBV2 to TRBJ2-5; a weak D match, TRBD2 (6 bases). V lost 4 bases, J lost 3 bases, and 9 bases lay in between. The CDR3 contains 13 residues. The germline CDR1 and CDR2 sequences are SNHLY and FYNNEI. For the CDR3, the DNA is TGTGCCAGCAGTGCCGGGACTGAAGAGACCCAGTACTTC. Translated, it gives CASSAGTEETQYF.

The CDR3 region is CASSGRGRAGELFF. CDR3 DNA sequence: TGTGCCAGCAGTGGCCGGGGGAGGGCCGGGGAGCTGTTTTTT. V gene TRBV7-2 combines with J gene TRBJ2-2; 7 bases match TRBD2. This CDR3 is 14 amino acids long. V shed 6 bases, J shed 6 bases, and the junction held 7 bases outside the gene matches. Germline loops: CDR1 SGHTA, CDR2 FQGNSA.

The chain couples TRBV5-1 to TRBJ2-3; 10 nucleotides match TRBD2. Trimming at V came to 2 bases and at J to 4 bases, leaving 4 bases not matched to a gene. Germline CDR1 reads SGHRS; CDR2 reads YFSETQ. The CDR3 totals 15 residues. The CDR3 DNA sequence: TGCGCCAGCAGCTTAGCGGGGGGGCCGCCAGATACGCAGTATTTT. It translates to CASSLAGGPPDTQYF.

The gene calls are TRBV5-1 and TRBJ2-7; D uncertain. The germline CDR1 and CDR2 sequences are SGHRS and YFSETQ. V gave up 1 base and J gave up 0 bases, with 17 bases separating them. There are 17 residues in the CDR3. The CDR3 DNA sequence: TGCGCCAGCAGCTTGCCTTCTTCAGTTCCCTCCTCCTACGAGCAGTACTTC. It encodes CASSLPSSVPSSYEQYF.

This clone was found a few times. The chain joins TRBV7-2 to TRBJ2-3; no reliable D call. Trimming left V 6 bases short and J 2 bases short, with 12 bases between. The CDR3 length is 14 residues. The germline V gene has CDR1 SGHTA and CDR2 FQGNSA. The DNA for the CDR3 is TGTGCCAGCAGGACTTCCCGTAACACAGATACGCAGTATTTT. As protein: CASRTSRNTDTQYF.

The chain carries TRBV5-4 and TRBJ2-3; TRBD2 is a possible D gene (6 bases). In germline, CDR1 is SGHNT, CDR2 YYREEE (reference sequence). Trimming took off 3 bases at V and 1 base at J, with 9 bases between the two ends. The CDR3 runs to 14 residues. CDR3 sequence (DNA): TGTGCCAGCAGCTCCCGCGGGGGCACAGATACGCAGTATTTT. Translated, it gives CASSSRGGTDTQYF.

The DNA for the CDR3 is TGTGCCAGCAACAGGGACCAAGAGACCCAGTACTTC. Translating it yields CASNRDQETQYF. The genes are TRBV2 and TRBJ2-5; a weak D match, TRBD1 (6 bases). This CDR3 spans 12 amino acids. V was shortened by 7 bases and J by 0 bases, with 6 bases between the two germline ends. The germline V gene encodes CDR1 SNHLY and CDR2 FYNNEI.

The chain's CDR3 is CASTMDSPSGNTIYF. As DNA, the CDR3 is TGTGCCAGCACCATGGACAGCCCCTCTGGAAACACCATATATTTT. The chain uses TRBV28 and TRBJ1-3; D is perhaps TRBD1 (6 bases). CDR1 is MDHEN and CDR2 is SYDVKM in the germline V gene. V lost 7 bases, J lost 0 bases, and 13 bases lay in between. The CDR3 runs to 15 residues.

This clone was recorded a few times. The chain links TRBV7-9 to TRBJ2-1; 10 bases are a match to TRBD1. This CDR3 comprises 15 residues. V shed 5 bases and J 9 bases; nucleotides not matched to a gene: 10. Germline V gene data show CDR1 as SEHNR and CDR2 as FQNEAQ (reference sequence). The CDR3 DNA reads TGTGCCAGCAGCGACCGGGACAGGGGTCCTCCTGAGCAGTTCTTC. Translated, it gives CASSDRDRGPPEQFF.

This clone appeared a few times. The chain carries TRBV15 and TRBJ2-2; 9 bases are shared with TRBD2. Per germline, CDR1 LNHNV and CDR2 YYDKDF (reference sequence). This CDR3 region has 15 residues. The trim removed 1 base at V and 4 bases at J, leaving 1 base unmatched. CDR3 DNA: TGTGCCACCAGCAGAGGACTAGCGGCCACCGGGGAGCTGTTTTTT. It yields the protein CATSRGLAATGELFF. Based on the CDR3 plus reference TRBV15 and TRBJ2-2, the full variable domain is DAMVIQNPRYQVTQFGKPVTLSCSQTLNHNVMYWYQQKSSQAPKLLFHYYDKDFNNEADTPDNFQSRRPNTSFCFLDIRSPGLGDTAMYLCATSRGLAATGELFFGEGSRLTVL.

This clone was observed a handful of times. The chain links TRBV2 to TRBJ2-1, with D possibly being TRBD1 (6 bases). The CDR3 totals 13 residues. Germline CDR1 is SNHLY and CDR2 is FYNNEI. V was pared by 1 base and J by 6 bases, with 7 bases between. The CDR3 spells CASSEGRGNEQFF. As DNA, the CDR3 is TGTGCCAGCAGTGAAGGCAGGGGCAATGAGCAGTTCTTC.

A few counts support this clone. The chain carries TRBV2 and TRBJ2-5; D gene uncertain. The CDR3 contains 12 residues. CDR1 and CDR2 from the germline V gene are SNHLY and FYNNEI. Trimming stripped 7 bases from V and 5 bases from J, with 11 bases between. The CDR3 DNA follows: TGTGCCAGCAATCTCGTTGCGGAGACCCAGTACTTC. Its protein product is CASNLVAETQYF.

This clone was seen a few times. The chain links TRBV28 to TRBJ2-7; 7 bases line up with TRBD1. Germline loops: CDR1 MDHEN, CDR2 SYDVKM. Germline trimming cut 6 bases from V and 2 bases from J; bases unmatched to any gene: 7. This CDR3 is built from 14 residues. The CDR3 loop is CASRSPGTAYEQYF. In DNA form, the CDR3 reads TGTGCCAGCAGGTCCCCCGGGACAGCCTACGAGCAGTACTTC. Full variable domain (missing parts from reference TRBV28 and TRBJ2-7): DVKVTQSSRYLVKRTGEKVFLECVQDMDHENMFWYRQDPGLGLRLIYFSYDVKMKEKGDIPEGYSVSREKKERFSLILESASTNQTSMYLCASRSPGTAYEQYFGPGTRLTVT.

The V call is TRBV5-6, the J call TRBJ2-1, with D possibly being TRBD2 (7 bases). Germline CDR1 SGHDT, CDR2 YYEEEE. Trimming removed 0 bases at V and 3 bases at J, with 13 bases between. The CDR3 is made up of 16 amino acids. The CDR3 nucleotides are TGTGCCAGCAGCTTGGGTCCGGGGGGCGACTACAATGAGCAGTTCTTC. Translating it yields CASSLGPGGDYNEQFF.

This clone was detected a few times. V is TRBV7-9 and J is TRBJ2-7; 7 bases agree with TRBD1. Germline CDR1 SEHNR, CDR2 FQNEAQ (reference sequence). The CDR3 is made up of 17 amino acids. V gave up 5 bases and J gave up 7 bases; unmatched junction bases: 20. The CDR3 sequence is CASSPLPYRGPSKEQYF. The CDR3 bases are TGTGCCAGCAGCCCATTACCGTACAGGGGTCCTAGCAAAGAGCAGTACTTC. The variable domain in full, with the rest retrieved from reference TRBV7-9 and TRBJ2-7, is DTGVSQNPRHKITKRGQNVTFRCDPISEHNRLYWYRQTLGQGPEFLTYFQNEAQLEKSRLLSDRFSAERPKGSFSTLEIQRTEQGDSAMYLCASSPLPYRGPSKEQYFGPGTRLTVT.

This clone has just a few counts. This sequence joins TRBV5-6 and TRBJ2-5; 8 bases agree with TRBD1. Germline CDR1 is SGHDT and CDR2 is YYEEEE. This CDR3 is 14 amino acids long. The J segment lost 4 bases and the V segment lost 4 bases, leaving 6 bases of the junction unmatched. CDR3 region: CASSGRGLGETQYF. CDR3 DNA sequence: TGTGCCAGCAGCGGCAGGGGGCTCGGAGAGACCCAGTACTTC.

The rearrangement uses TRBV5-8 and TRBJ1-1; 10 bases are a match to TRBD1. The CDR3 covers 14 residues. Per the germline V gene, CDR1 is SGHTS and CDR2 is YDEGEE. V dropped 4 bases and J dropped 5; count of bases not matched to a gene: 5. DNA of the CDR3: TGTGCCAGCAGCCTGGGACAGGGGAGGACTGAAGCTTTCTTT. Translating gives CASSLGQGRTEAFF.

The chain is built from TRBV9 and TRBJ2-7; D is uncertain. V lost 0 bases to trimming and J lost 2 bases, with 12 bases between them. The CDR3 consists of 15 residues. Germline CDR1 SGDLS, CDR2 YYNGEE. CDR3 loop: CASSVAPESAYEQYF. CDR3 sequence (DNA): TGTGCCAGCAGCGTAGCTCCTGAGTCGGCCTACGAGCAGTACTTC. Full variable domain (rest looked up from reference TRBV9 and TRBJ2-7): DSGVTQTPKHLITATGQRVTLRCSPRSGDLSVYWYQQSLDQGLQFLIQYYNGEERAKGNILERFSAQQFPDLHSELNLSSLELGDSALYFCASSVAPESAYEQYFGPGTRLTVT.

This chain uses TRBV9 with TRBJ2-7; tentatively, D is TRBD1 (5 bases). This CDR3 spans 13 amino acids. Deletions cut 0 bases from V and 9 bases from J, with 13 bases between. The germline V gene encodes CDR1 SGDLS and CDR2 YYNGEE. Here the CDR3 DNA reads TGTGCCAGCAGCGTAGAGGGGTCGGGCCGGCAGTACTTC. Residues: CASSVEGSGRQYF.

This chain joins TRBV29-1 and TRBJ2-5; D possibly corresponds to TRBD1 (5 bases). Germline CDR1 SQVTM, CDR2 ANQGSEA. The CDR3 is 12 amino acids. Deletions cut 5 bases from V and 5 bases from J, with 12 bases between. The CDR3, as DNA: TGCAGCGTTTCAGGGCCTGGGGAGACCCAGTACTTC. Protein: CSVSGPGETQYF.

V gene TRBV25-1 combines with J gene TRBJ1-6; 9 bases line up with TRBD1. Trimming at V came to 6 bases and at J to 7 bases, leaving 4 bases not matched to a gene. This CDR3 region has 14 residues. CDR1 and CDR2 (germline): MGHDK, SYGVNS. CDR3 sequence (DNA): TGTGCCAGCAGCGAAGGGACAGGGAATTCACCCCTCCACTTT. It is translated as CASSEGTGNSPLHF.

This clone was counted a few times. The rearrangement joins TRBV7-8 to TRBJ1-6; perhaps TRBD1 as D (6 bases). This CDR3 has 15 amino acids. V lost 1 base and J lost 9, with 13 bases in between. Per germline, CDR1 SGHVS and CDR2 FQNEAQ. In nucleotides, the CDR3 is TGTGCCAGCAGCTTAGTGGCACAGGGTGGTTCACCCCTCCACTTT. Residues: CASSLVAQGGSPLHF.